This TCR beta chain was found in a study of Graves' ophthalmopathy and Graves' hyperthyroidism. Amplified material comprised TCR beta CDR3 regions derived from RNA transcripts. An opening RT-PCR round employed HTBI primers and preceded a second-round multiplex PCR. TCRdb reprocessed the multiplex PCR reads with MiXCR, giving one entry per CDR3 protein. The sample lists 1 million to 1.3 million distinct CDR3 sequences; about 40% were seen once. General study points: Thyroid clonotypes that were expanded above 0.001 frequency mostly also appeared in blood.

Recruitment covered hyperthyroidism patients aged 18 to 65 whose new diagnosis was of under 2 months' duration. Exclusion applied to patients with other autoimmune diseases, uncontrolled infections, pregnancy or lactation. Thyroid ultrasound, orbital computed tomography, TRAb, serum thyroxine and clinical symptoms formed the basis of diagnosis. The germline V gene has CDR1 SGHAT and CDR2 FQDESV (reference sequence). CDR3 size: 10 residues. As concerns this clonotype: The antigen remains unidentified.

This chain connects TRBV11-1 to TRBJ2-7, with D unresolved. The clonotype originates from an adult man with Graves' hyperthyroidism. The sample was peripheral blood or thyroid tissue (not recorded which). CDR3 DNA sequence: TGTGACACCACCTCCTACGAGCAGTACTTC. Protein sequence: CDTTSYEQYF.